The T cell receptor (beta chain) under discussion was sequenced for a study of blood T cells in healthy people across ages. As concerns this clonotype: Its antigen is unidentified.

V was clipped by 1 base and J by 3 bases, with 6 bases between them. The CDR3 is 12 amino acids. Germline V lookup: CDR1 SQVTM, CDR2 ANQGSEA. Findings and limits, study-wide: Unsorted PBMCs ruled out conclusive naive versus antigen-experienced comparison.

For the second PCR, which ran for roughly 7 to 11 cycles, a sample-barcoded 5' primer and a J-beta primer mix were used. TCRdb re-analysed the 5' RACE reads in MiXCR, keeping a single row per CDR3 protein. The data show more than 1,000,000 distinct CDR3 sequences, with 25% seen just once and about 0.8% held by the top ten. Another study also made use of these data, one on T cells of mothers and their children. From that second work: In each mother, TCR beta CDR3 reads exceeded 10 million; in each child, they numbered approximately 3 million. The effect of thymic selection on TCR recombination output is similar between related and unrelated pairs. Among related mother-child pairs, overlap was slightly higher than in unrelated pairs, though not significantly.

The chain employs TRBV29-1 and TRBJ2-5; no definite D call. The sequence was obtained from a girl aged 2-10 years in good health. Sequenced: blood. The chain's CDR3 is CSVEASEETQYF. In nucleotides, the CDR3 is TGCAGCGTTGAAGCGTCAGAAGAGACCCAGTACTTC.